This T cell receptor beta chain originates from a study of blood T cell repertoires in COVID-19. In the study overall: T cells, B-cell-depleted T cells, or PBMCs supplied cDNA or gDNA.

The method was immunoSEQ multiplex PCR; TCRdb's version includes in-frame clones alone and lacks a portion of them. The sample yields about 220,000 clones, 70% to 90% seen once. Per germline, CDR1 MGHDK and CDR2 SYGVNS. This CDR3 region has 16 residues. J lost 0 bases, V lost 2 bases, and 1 base had no gene match. Sequences were obtained from peripheral blood. This sequence joins TRBV25-1 and TRBJ1-6, with 7 bases aligning to TRBD1. The sequence was obtained from a human donor in a cohort sampled during active COVID-19. The CDR3 coding sequence is TGTGCCAGCAGTGAACAGGGGGGCTCCTATAATTCACCCCTCCACTTT. Translation: CASSEQGGSYNSPLHF. Full variable domain (missing parts from reference TRBV25-1 and TRBJ1-6): EADIYQTPRYLVIGTGKKITLECSQTMGHDKMYWYQQDPGMELHLIHYSYGVNSTEKGDLSSESTVSRIRTEHFPLTLESARPSHTSQYLCASSEQGGSYNSPLHFGNGTRLTVT.